The following is a T cell receptor (beta chain) sequence with its context. TCRdb's table, derived via immunoSEQ multiplex PCR, lists solely in-frame clones and lacks some. The sample has around 30,000 clones; about four fifths are singletons. The sample belongs to a study of preoperative IRX-2 immunotherapy in early breast cancer. J gave up 4 bases and V 5 bases, and 10 bases lay outside the gene matches. This CDR3 spans 16 amino acids. Germline V lookup: CDR1 SGHNT, CDR2 YENEEA. Treatment given: preoperative locoregional IRX-2 cytokine immunotherapy. Patients received preoperative, locoregional IRX-2 cytokine immunotherapy in a phase Ib study.

V is TRBV11-3 and J is TRBJ2-1, with 8 bases lining up with TRBD2. The sequence came from a human donor with breast cancer. Sampling was done from a patient treated with IRX-2 immunotherapy. The CDR3 spells CASSPTRGGQYNEQFF. The CDR3 DNA follows: TGTGCCAGCAGCCCCACCCGGGGGGGACAATACAATGAGCAGTTCTTC.